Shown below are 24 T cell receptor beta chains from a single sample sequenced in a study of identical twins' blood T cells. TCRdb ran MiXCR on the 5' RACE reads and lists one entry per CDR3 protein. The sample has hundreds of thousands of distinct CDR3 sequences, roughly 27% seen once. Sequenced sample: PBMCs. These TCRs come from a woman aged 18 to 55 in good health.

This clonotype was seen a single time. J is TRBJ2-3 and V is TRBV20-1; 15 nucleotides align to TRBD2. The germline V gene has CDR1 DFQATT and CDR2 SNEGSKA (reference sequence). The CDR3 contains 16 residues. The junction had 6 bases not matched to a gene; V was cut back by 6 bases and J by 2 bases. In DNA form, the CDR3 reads TGCAGTGCCACAGGACTAGCGGGGGGGAACACAGATACGCAGTATTTT. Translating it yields CSATGLAGGNTDTQYF.

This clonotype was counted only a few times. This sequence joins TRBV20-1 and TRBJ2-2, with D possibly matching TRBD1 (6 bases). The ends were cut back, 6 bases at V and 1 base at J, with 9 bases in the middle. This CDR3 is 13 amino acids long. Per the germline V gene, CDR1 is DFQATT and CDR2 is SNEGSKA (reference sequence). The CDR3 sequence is CSAGQKNTGELFF. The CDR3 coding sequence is TGCAGTGCCGGACAGAAGAACACCGGGGAGCTGTTTTTT.

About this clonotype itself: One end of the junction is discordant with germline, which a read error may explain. The CDR3 DNA sequence: TGTGTCAGCGGTTACGCGGCAGCCTATAATTCACCCCTCCACTTT. This codes for CVSGYAAAYNSPLHF. V gene TRBV6-5 combines with J gene TRBJ1-6; D is undetermined. The CDR3 runs to 15 residues. Germline CDR1 is MNHEY and CDR2 is SVGAGI.

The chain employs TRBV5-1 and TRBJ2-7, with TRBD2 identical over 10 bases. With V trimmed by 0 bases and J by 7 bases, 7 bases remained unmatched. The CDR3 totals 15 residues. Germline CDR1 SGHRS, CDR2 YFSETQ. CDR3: CASSLGLAGVGEQYF. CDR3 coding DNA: TGCGCCAGCAGCTTGGGCCTAGCGGGAGTCGGAGAGCAGTACTTC.

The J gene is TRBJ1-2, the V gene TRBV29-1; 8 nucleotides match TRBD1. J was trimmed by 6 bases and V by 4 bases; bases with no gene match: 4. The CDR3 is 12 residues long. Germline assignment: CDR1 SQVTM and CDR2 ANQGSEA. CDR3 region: CSVVQGGDGYTF. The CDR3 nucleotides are TGCAGCGTTGTACAGGGGGGAGATGGCTACACCTTC.

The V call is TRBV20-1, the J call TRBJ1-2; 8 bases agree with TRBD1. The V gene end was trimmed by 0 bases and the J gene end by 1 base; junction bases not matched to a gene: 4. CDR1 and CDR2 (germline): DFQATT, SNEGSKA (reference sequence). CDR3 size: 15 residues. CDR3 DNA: TGCAGTGCTAGAGATGGGGACAGGAGTAACTATGGCTACACCTTC. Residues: CSARDGDRSNYGYTF.

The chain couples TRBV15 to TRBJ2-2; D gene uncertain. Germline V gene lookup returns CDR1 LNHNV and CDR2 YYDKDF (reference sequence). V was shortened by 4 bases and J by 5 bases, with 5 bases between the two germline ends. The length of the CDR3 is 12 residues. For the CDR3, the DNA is TGTGCCACCAGCATAAAAACCGGGGAGCTGTTTTTT. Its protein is CATSIKTGELFF.

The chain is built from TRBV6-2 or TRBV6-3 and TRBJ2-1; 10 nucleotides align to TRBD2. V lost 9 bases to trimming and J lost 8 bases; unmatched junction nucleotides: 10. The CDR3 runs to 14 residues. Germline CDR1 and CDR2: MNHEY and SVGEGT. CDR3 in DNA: TGTGCCAGAACCCTTCTAGCGGGAGCTCATGAGCAGTTCTTC. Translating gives CARTLLAGAHEQFF.

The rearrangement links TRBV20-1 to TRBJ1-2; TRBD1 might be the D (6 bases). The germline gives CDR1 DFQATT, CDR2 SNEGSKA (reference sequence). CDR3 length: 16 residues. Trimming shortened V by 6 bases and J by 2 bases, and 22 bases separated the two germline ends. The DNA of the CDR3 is TGCAGTGCAAGGGCAGGGGCGGAGGGGTTAAACTATGGCTACACCTTC. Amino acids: CSARAGAEGLNYGYTF.

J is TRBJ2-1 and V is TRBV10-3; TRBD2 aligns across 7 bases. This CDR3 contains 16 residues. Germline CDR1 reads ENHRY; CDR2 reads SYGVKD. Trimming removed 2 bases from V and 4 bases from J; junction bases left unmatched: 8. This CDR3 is CAISERSGMLYNEQFF. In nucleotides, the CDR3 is TGTGCCATCAGTGAGAGGAGCGGGATGCTATACAATGAGCAGTTCTTC.

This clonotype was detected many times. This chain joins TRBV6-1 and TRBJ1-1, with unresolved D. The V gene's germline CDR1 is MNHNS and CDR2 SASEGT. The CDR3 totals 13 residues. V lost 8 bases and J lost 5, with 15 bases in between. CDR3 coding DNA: TGTGCCAGCGGGAAACAGATCAGGACTGAAGCTTTCTTT. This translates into CASGKQIRTEAFF.

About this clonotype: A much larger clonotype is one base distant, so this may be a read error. CDR3 protein: CASRLGQKDTQYF. The CDR3 nucleotides are TGTGCCAGCCGCTTAGGACAGAAGGATACGCAGTATTTT. The chain carries TRBV7-9 and TRBJ2-3, with TRBD1 as a possible D gene (6 bases). This CDR3 region has 13 residues. The germline CDR1 and CDR2 sequences are SEHNR and FQNEAQ (reference sequence).

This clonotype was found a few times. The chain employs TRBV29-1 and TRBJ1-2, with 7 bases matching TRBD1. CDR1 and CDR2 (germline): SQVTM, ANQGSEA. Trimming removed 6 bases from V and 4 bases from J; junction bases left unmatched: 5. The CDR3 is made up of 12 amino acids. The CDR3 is CSVEDRFYGYTF. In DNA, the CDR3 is TGCAGCGTGGAGGACAGGTTCTATGGCTACACCTTC.

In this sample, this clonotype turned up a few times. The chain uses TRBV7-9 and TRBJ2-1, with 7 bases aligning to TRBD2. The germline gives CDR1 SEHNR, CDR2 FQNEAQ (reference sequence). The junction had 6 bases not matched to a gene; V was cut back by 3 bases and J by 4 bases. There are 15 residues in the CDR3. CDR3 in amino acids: CASSLGGTLYNEQFF. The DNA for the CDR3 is TGTGCCAGCAGCTTGGGGGGGACCCTATACAATGAGCAGTTCTTC.

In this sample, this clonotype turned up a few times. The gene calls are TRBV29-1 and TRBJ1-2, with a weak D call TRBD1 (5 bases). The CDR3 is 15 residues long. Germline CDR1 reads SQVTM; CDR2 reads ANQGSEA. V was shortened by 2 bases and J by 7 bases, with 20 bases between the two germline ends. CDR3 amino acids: CSVEWGTSQGAGYTF. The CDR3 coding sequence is TGCAGCGTTGAATGGGGAACCAGCCAGGGAGCTGGCTACACCTTC.

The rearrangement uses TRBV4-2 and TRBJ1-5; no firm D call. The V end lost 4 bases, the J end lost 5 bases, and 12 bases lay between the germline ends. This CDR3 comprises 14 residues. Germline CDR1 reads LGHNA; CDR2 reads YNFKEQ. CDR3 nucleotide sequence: TGTGCCAGCAGCCGCCTGGGCACCGATCAGCCCCAGCATTTT. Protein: CASSRLGTDQPQHF.

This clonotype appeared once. CDR3 loop: CASSPGAQQFF. For the CDR3, the DNA is TGTGCCAGCAGTCCCGGGGCCCAGCAGTTCTTC. This chain uses TRBV2 with TRBJ2-1; the D gene could be TRBD1 or TRBD2 (5 bases each). V was cut by 5 bases and J by 11 bases, with 10 bases left in between. This CDR3 is built from 11 residues. In germline, CDR1 is SNHLY, CDR2 FYNNEI.

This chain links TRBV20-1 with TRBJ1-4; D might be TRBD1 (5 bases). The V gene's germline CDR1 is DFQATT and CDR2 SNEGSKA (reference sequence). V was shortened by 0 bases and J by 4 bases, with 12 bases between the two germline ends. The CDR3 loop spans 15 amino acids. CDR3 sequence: CSARDSGSHNEKLFF. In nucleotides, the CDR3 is TGCAGTGCTAGAGACTCAGGGTCCCATAATGAAAAACTGTTTTTT.

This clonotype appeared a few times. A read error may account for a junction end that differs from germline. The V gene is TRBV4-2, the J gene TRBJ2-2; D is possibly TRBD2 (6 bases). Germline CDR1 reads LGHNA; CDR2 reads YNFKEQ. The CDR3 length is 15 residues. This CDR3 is CAGSPARDYTGELFF. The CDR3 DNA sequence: TGTGCCGGCAGCCCGGCTCGGGACTACACCGGGGAGCTGTTTTTT.

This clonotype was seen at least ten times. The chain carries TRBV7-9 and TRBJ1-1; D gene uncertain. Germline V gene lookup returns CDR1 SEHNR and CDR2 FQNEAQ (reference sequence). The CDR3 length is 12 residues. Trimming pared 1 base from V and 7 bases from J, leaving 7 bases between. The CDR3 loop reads CASSLDEHEAFF. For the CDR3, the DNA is TGTGCCAGCAGCTTAGATGAGCATGAAGCTTTCTTT.

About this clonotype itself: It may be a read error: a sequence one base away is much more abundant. CDR3: CASSLNWGQDTEASF. The DNA for the CDR3 is TGTGCCAGCAGCCTGAATTGGGGGCAGGACACTGAAGCTTCCTTT. The chain joins TRBV11-2 to TRBJ1-1; D might be TRBD1 (6 bases). The CDR3 extends over 15 amino acids. Germline values: CDR1 SGHAT, CDR2 FQNNGV.

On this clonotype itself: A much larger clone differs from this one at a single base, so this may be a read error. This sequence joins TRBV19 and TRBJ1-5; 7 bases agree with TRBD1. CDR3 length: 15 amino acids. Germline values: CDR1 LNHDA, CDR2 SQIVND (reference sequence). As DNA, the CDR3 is TGTGTCAGTAGTATAGTGACAGGGCTCTATCAGCCCCAGCATTTT. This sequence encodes CVSSIVTGLYQPQHF.

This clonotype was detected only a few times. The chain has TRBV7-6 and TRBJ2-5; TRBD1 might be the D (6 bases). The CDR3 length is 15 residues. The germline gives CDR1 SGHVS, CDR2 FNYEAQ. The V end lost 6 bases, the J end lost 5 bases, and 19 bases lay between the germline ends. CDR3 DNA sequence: TGTGCCAGCAGTTCACGGGACACCCGCCTGGAGACCCAGTACTTC. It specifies CASSSRDTRLETQYF.

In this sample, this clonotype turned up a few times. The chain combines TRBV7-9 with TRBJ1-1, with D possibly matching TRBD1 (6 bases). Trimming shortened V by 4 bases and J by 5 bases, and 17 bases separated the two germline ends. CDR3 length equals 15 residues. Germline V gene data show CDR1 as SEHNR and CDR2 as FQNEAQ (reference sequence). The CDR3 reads CASSSLTGTATEAFF. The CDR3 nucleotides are TGTGCCAGCAGCTCCTTAACAGGGACTGCTACTGAAGCTTTCTTT.